Each of the 10 T cell receptor beta chains below was sequenced from the same sample in a study of OX40 agonist ivuxolimab in advanced cancers. Profiled with immunoSEQ multiplex PCR; TCRdb holds only in-frame clones, not every one. The table records about 46,000 clones, about nine tenths of them present only once. Sequencing used CD4+ or CD8+ T cells sorted from blood, obtained in a trial of the OX40 agonist ivuxolimab. The receptors stem from an adult with an advanced solid tumor such as melanoma, head and neck, liver or kidney cancer.

This clone has more than one count but fewer than ten. The chain has TRBV7-9 and TRBJ1-2, with D unresolved. Germline V gene lookup returns CDR1 SEHNR and CDR2 FQNEAQ (reference sequence). Trimming took off 4 bases at V and 3 bases at J, with 9 bases between the two ends. The CDR3 is 13 amino acids. The CDR3 loop is CASSSPLDYGYTF. In DNA form, the CDR3 reads TGTGCCAGCAGCTCGCCTTTGGACTATGGCTACACCTTC.

This clone has just one count. This may be a read error: a much more frequent sequence differs by one nucleotide. The chain uses TRBV30 and TRBJ2-1; D call uncertain. Germline V gene data show CDR1 as GTSNPN and CDR2 as SVGIG (reference sequence). CDR3 length: 13 amino acids. Deletions cut 0 bases from V and 0 bases from J, with 3 bases between. The CDR3 loop is CAWSVDSYNEQFF. The CDR3 nucleotides are TGTGCCTGGAGTGTAGACTCCTACAATGAGCAGTTCTTC. Supplemented by reference TRBV30 and TRBJ2-1, the full variable domain reads SQTIHQWPATLVQPVGSPLSLECTVEGTSNPNLYWYRQAAGRGLQLLFYSVGIGQISSEVPQNLSASRPQDRQFILSSKKLLLSDSGFYLCAWSVDSYNEQFFGPGTRLTVL.

DNA of the CDR3: TGTGCCAGCAGCCAAGGACTAGCGGATCCTAGCACAGATACGCAGTATTTT. Residues: CASSQGLADPSTDTQYF. This chain uses TRBV7-2 with TRBJ2-3, with 10 bases matching TRBD2. CDR1 SGHTA and CDR2 FQGNSA come from the germline V gene. V was pared by 5 bases and J by 0 bases, with 8 bases of the junction left unmatched. The CDR3 has 17 residues.

The chain combines TRBV11-3 with TRBJ2-3, with a tentative D call TRBD2 (5 bases). Germline V gene lookup returns CDR1 SGHNT and CDR2 YENEEA. The CDR3 runs to 14 residues. The ends were cut back, 4 bases at V and 5 bases at J, with 13 bases in the middle. The CDR3, as DNA: TGTGCCAGCAGCTCGCGATACGGGGTAGATACGCAGTATTTT. This sequence encodes CASSSRYGVDTQYF.

The rearrangement links TRBV6-1 to TRBJ1-5; 7 nucleotides line up with TRBD1. The J segment lost 8 bases and the V segment lost 1 base, leaving 8 bases of the junction unmatched. The CDR3 covers 15 residues. Germline V gives CDR1 MNHNS, CDR2 SASEGT. For the CDR3, the DNA is TGTGCCAGCAGTGAAGGTTCGACAGGGAGCAAGCCCCAGCATTTT. It codes for CASSEGSTGSKPQHF.

This chain uses TRBV5-8 with TRBJ1-1; 7 bases fit TRBD1. J gave up 4 bases and V 4 bases, and 7 bases lay outside the gene matches. CDR3 length: 14 residues. CDR1 and CDR2 (germline): SGHTS, YDEGEE. The CDR3 is CASSHTGVRTEAFF. The CDR3 nucleotides are TGTGCCAGCAGCCATACAGGGGTCCGCACTGAAGCTTTCTTT. The entire variable domain, with the rest obtained from reference TRBV5-8 and TRBJ1-1, is as follows: EAGVTQSPTHLIKTRGQQATLRCSPISGHTSVYWYQQALGLGLQFLLWYDEGEERNRGNFPPRFSGRQFPNYSSELNVNALELEDSALYLCASSHTGVRTEAFFGQGTRLTVV.

The V gene is TRBV29-1, the J gene TRBJ1-2; 8 bases agree with TRBD1. The germline CDR1 and CDR2 sequences are SQVTM and ANQGSEA. After removal of 7 bases from V and 0 bases from J, the junction contained 7 bases not matched to a gene. This CDR3 has 14 residues. CDR3 nucleotides: TGCAGCGCTGGGGGACAGGCAACTAACTATGGCTACACCTTC. Encoded protein: CSAGGQATNYGYTF.

The V and J genes are TRBV7-9 and TRBJ2-1; possibly TRBD1 or TRBD2 for D (5 bases each). CDR3 length: 13 amino acids. Looked up from germline, CDR1 is SEHNR and CDR2 is FQNEAQ (reference sequence). Trimming shortened V by 4 bases and J by 10 bases, and 14 bases separated the two germline ends. The CDR3 loop reads CASSSQVGPEQFF. CDR3 nucleotides: TGTGCCAGCAGCTCGCAGGTGGGACCCGAGCAGTTCTTC.

The chain combines TRBV15 with TRBJ2-3; 10 bases fit TRBD2. V shed 4 bases and J 2 bases; nucleotides not matched to a gene: 6. This CDR3 comprises 16 residues. Germline loops: CDR1 LNHNV, CDR2 YYDKDF (reference sequence). The chain's CDR3 is CATSTSSGGFTDTQYF. In DNA, the CDR3 is TGTGCCACCAGCACATCTAGCGGGGGTTTCACAGATACGCAGTATTTT.

This sequence joins TRBV4-1 and TRBJ1-4; 7 bases line up with TRBD1. Germline values: CDR1 MGHRA, CDR2 YSYEKL. CDR3 size: 18 residues. V dropped 8 bases and J dropped 8; count of bases not matched to a gene: 23. The CDR3 DNA reads TGCGCCAGCGAGGGGGAAATTCCGGAGGACAGGACCGGGGAAAAACTGTTTTTT. This sequence encodes CASEGEIPEDRTGEKLFF.